Listed here are 5 T cell receptor beta chains from one sample, sequenced in a study of blood T cell repertoires in COVID-19. Data came from immunoSEQ multiplex PCR; TCRdb stores just in-frame clones and leaves some out. Here the sample spans fewer than 700,000 clones, roughly nine tenths being singletons. The specimen was peripheral blood. All receptors derive from a woman aged 50 to 60 with COVID-19, enrolled during active disease.

The rearrangement joins TRBV5-6 to TRBJ1-2, with 7 bases matching TRBD1. Trimming cost V 5 bases and J 2 bases; bases outside gene matches: 6. The CDR3 length is 14 residues. CDR1 SGHDT and CDR2 YYEEEE come from the germline V gene. CDR3 residues: CASSLLGQNYGYTF. The CDR3 DNA reads TGTGCCAGCAGTCTGCTGGGACAGAACTATGGCTACACCTTC.

This clone appeared a single time. The gene calls are TRBV6-5 and TRBJ2-2, with 8 bases identical to TRBD1. Looked up from germline, CDR1 is MNHEY and CDR2 is SVGAGI. This CDR3 comprises 15 residues. Unmatched junction bases numbered 12, after V lost 7 bases and J lost 8 bases. This CDR3 is CASILSGQGLGELFF. DNA for the CDR3: TGTGCCAGCATTTTGTCAGGACAGGGCTTAGGGGAGCTGTTTTTT.

The V gene is TRBV3-1 (or the pseudogene TRBV3-2), the J gene TRBJ2-3, with a weak D call TRBD2 (6 bases). Per the germline V gene, CDR1 is LGHDT and CDR2 is YNNKEL (reference sequence). The CDR3 has 15 amino acids. Trimming shortened V by 4 bases and J by 3 bases, and 14 bases separated the two germline ends. This chain's CDR3 is CASSPWGGVTDTQYF. As DNA, the CDR3 is TGTGCCAGCAGCCCCTGGGGCGGGGTGACAGATACGCAGTATTTT.

The chain uses TRBV12-3 or TRBV12-4 and TRBJ2-7, with a possible D match to TRBD1 (5 bases). This CDR3 region has 13 residues. V dropped 3 bases and J dropped 6 bases, with 12 bases sitting between them. Here the CDR3 reads CASSLGLVGEQYF. CDR3 in DNA: TGTGCCAGCAGTTTGGGGCTGGTGGGCGAGCAGTACTTC.

The chain joins TRBV11-2 to TRBJ1-6; D call uncertain. The CDR3 is 15 residues long. V dropped 2 bases and J dropped 10 bases, with 15 bases sitting between them. Germline-derived CDR1 and CDR2 are SGHAT and FQNNGV. CDR3 protein: CASSLLGGRGSPLHF. The CDR3 nucleotides are TGTGCCAGCAGCTTATTAGGAGGGAGAGGCTCACCCCTCCACTTT.